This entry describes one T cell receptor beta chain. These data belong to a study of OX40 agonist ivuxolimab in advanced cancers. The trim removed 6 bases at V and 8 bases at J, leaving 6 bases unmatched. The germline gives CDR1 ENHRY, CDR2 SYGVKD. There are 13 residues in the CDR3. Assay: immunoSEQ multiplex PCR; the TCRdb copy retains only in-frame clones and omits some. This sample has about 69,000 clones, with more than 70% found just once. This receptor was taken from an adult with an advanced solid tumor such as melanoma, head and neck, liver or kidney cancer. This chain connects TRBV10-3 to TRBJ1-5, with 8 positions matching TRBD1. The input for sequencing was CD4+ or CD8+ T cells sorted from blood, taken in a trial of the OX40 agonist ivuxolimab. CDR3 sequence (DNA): TGTGCCATCAGGGGACAGGAGAATGAGCCCCAGCATTTT. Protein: CAIRGQENEPQHF.